The 28 T cell receptor beta chains listed next were all sequenced from one sample in a study of CD8+CD57+ T cells in acquired aplastic anemia. TCR beta VDJ combinations and CDR3 sequences were profiled from genomic DNA. In TCRdb, the reads were re-called with MiXCR into one record per CDR3 protein. Of approximately 250,000 distinct CDR3 sequences listed, roughly 80% were seen once; the top ten hold 35% to 50%. Those patients picked for sequencing had displayed CD8+CD57+ cell expansion on flow cytometry. What was sequenced was sorted CD4+, CD8+, or CD8+CD57+ T cells (not recorded which) from PBMCs. These receptors were collected from a human donor with aplastic anemia.

On this clonotype itself: Since no conserved phenylalanine or tryptophan closes the CDR3, a read error is the likely cause. The limits of the CDR3 on the DNA are not certain, so only TCRdb's listed CDR3 is given. This chain connects TRBV15 to TRBJ2-3; the listed D gene, TRBD2, was not tested against the DNA. CDR1 is LNHNV, CDR2 YYDKDF, per germline (reference sequence). Ends included, the CDR3 has 16 residues. The CDR3 loop is CATSRGSEQKTQYFGP.

This clonotype has only one observation. Mismatch with germline at one junction end may stem from a read error. In nucleotides, the CDR3 is TGTGCCAGCAGCTTGGCAGGGGGGGCTTCTAGTGGGTGTTTT. Protein product: CASSLAGGASSGCF. The rearrangement joins TRBV7-3 to TRBJ2-3; D tentatively reads TRBD1 or TRBD2 (7 bases each). There are 14 residues in the CDR3. Germline V CDR1 and CDR2: SGHTA, FQGTGA.

As concerns this clonotype: The CDR3 end shows no conserved phenylalanine or tryptophan, and so a read error is likely. The DNA is omitted, as the CDR3 cannot be located on it reliably, and the CDR3 follows TCRdb's listing. The chain links TRBV7-3 to TRBJ2-3; the tabulated D call, TRBD1, remains unverified against the DNA. The CDR3 extends over 13 residues, inclusive of both ends. The germline CDR1 and CDR2 sequences are SGHTA and FQGTGA. The CDR3 here is CASGDGGKAAEHL.

Remarks on this clonotype: This is likely a read error, given that the CDR3 carries no conserved phenylalanine or tryptophan at its end. No DNA is shown, since the ends of the CDR3 on it are uncertain; the CDR3 is the one TCRdb lists. The chain joins TRBV19 to TRBJ1-2. CDR1 is LNHDA and CDR2 is SQIVND in the germline V gene (reference sequence). With termini counted, the CDR3 has 16 amino acids. The CDR3 reads CASSLEREETESGYTL.

Details on this clonotype: This CDR3 fails to terminate in the conserved phenylalanine or tryptophan, so it likely reflects a read error. CDR3 coding DNA: TGTGCCAGCAGCTTGGAGAGGGAGGCGCTCGTATATGGCTACACCGGC. Its protein product is CASSLEREALVYGYTG. V and J are TRBV2 and TRBJ1-2; D not certain. The CDR3 is made up of 16 amino acids. Germline lookup yields CDR1 SNHLY and CDR2 FYNNEI. V dropped 6 bases and J dropped 5 bases, with 22 bases sitting between them.

V and J are TRBV7-2 and TRBJ1-5, with TRBD1 matching over 10 bases. The CDR3 extends over 14 amino acids. Germline V gene lookup returns CDR1 SGHTA and CDR2 FQGNSA. J was trimmed by 6 bases and V by 3 bases; bases with no gene match: 2. CDR3: CASSLTGGAQPQHF. CDR3 sequence (DNA): TGTGCCAGCAGCTTGACAGGGGGCGCTCAGCCCCAGCATTTT.

The chain joins TRBV7-9 to TRBJ2-7; D is unresolved. Germline V lookup: CDR1 SEHNR, CDR2 FQNEAQ (reference sequence). The CDR3 extends over 15 amino acids. V was shortened by 0 bases and J by 9 bases, with 18 bases between the two germline ends. In DNA form, the CDR3 reads TGTGCCAGCAGCTTAGCCCACGGCTTAACCGAGACGCAGTACTTC. Translation: CASSLAHGLTETQYF. Combining the CDR3 with reference TRBV7-9 and TRBJ2-7 gives the whole variable domain DTGVSQNPRHKITKRGQNVTFRCDPISEHNRLYWYRQTLGQGPEFLTYFQNEAQLEKSRLLSDRFSAERPKGSFSTLEIQRTEQGDSAMYLCASSLAHGLTETQYFGPGTRLTVT.

As DNA, the CDR3 is TGTGCCAGCAGCTTGAGTTCCTATAATTCCCCCGAGCACTTT. It encodes CASSLSSYNSPEHF. The chain uses TRBV7-9 and TRBJ1-6; the D is unclear. Trimming removed 3 bases from V and 19 bases from J, with 22 bases in between. CDR3 length: 14 amino acids. The germline V gene has CDR1 SEHNR and CDR2 FQNEAQ (reference sequence).

Turning to this clonotype: Given a much more abundant clone one base away, this may be a read error. The missing conserved phenylalanine or tryptophan at the end of this CDR3 makes a read error likely. The DNA is left out, because the CDR3 cannot be placed on it with certainty; the CDR3 is given as TCRdb lists it. This chain connects TRBV2 to TRBJ1-1; the table's D call TRBD1 went unverified against the DNA. Germline V lookup: CDR1 SNHLY, CDR2 FYNNEI. A total of 15 residues make up the CDR3, ends included. The CDR3 spells CASGDGGTDTPDFGP.

The chain joins TRBV7-2 to TRBJ2-3; D gene unclear. The end of the DNA aligns better with TRBJ2-7, so the J call may be wrong. Germline CDR1 and CDR2: SGHTA and FQGNSA. The CDR3 length is 13 residues. The CDR3 region is CASSPGQFHEQYF. The CDR3 region has the DNA TGTGCCAGCAGCCCCGGGCAGTTCCATGAGCAGTACTTC.

The V gene is TRBV11-3, the J gene TRBJ2-1; D remains unclear. The V end lost 9 bases, the J end lost 4 bases, and 16 bases lay between the germline ends. The CDR3 is made up of 14 amino acids. The germline gives CDR1 SGHNT, CDR2 YENEEA. For the CDR3, the DNA is TGTGCCAGTCACTTAGATCTGACATACAATGAGCAGTTCTTC. Its protein is CASHLDLTYNEQFF.

This clonotype was observed a single time. V is TRBV7-8 and J is TRBJ1-6, with 8 bases fitting TRBD1. With V trimmed by 5 bases and J by 18 bases, 12 bases remained unmatched. Germline V lookup: CDR1 SGHVS, CDR2 FQNEAQ. The CDR3 is made up of 13 amino acids. Written as DNA, the CDR3 is TGTGCCAGCAGCACAGGGGGAAGTTCCGATACCCACTTT. Translating gives CASSTGGSSDTHF.

This sequence joins TRBV7-8 and TRBJ2-7, with D tentatively TRBD1 or TRBD2 (5 bases each). Deletions cut 6 bases from V and 3 bases from J, with 12 bases between. Germline V CDR1 and CDR2: SGHVS, FQNEAQ. The CDR3 runs 13 residues. CDR3 amino acids: CASRPGQGYEQYF. As DNA, the CDR3 is TGTGCCAGCAGACCGGGGCAGGGCTACGAGCAGTACTTC. Drawing the rest from reference TRBV7-8 and TRBJ2-7, the complete variable domain is GAGVSQSPRYKVAKRGQDVALRCDPISGHVSLFWYQQALGQGPEFLTYFQNEAQLDKSGLPSDRFFAERPEGSVSTLKIQRTQQEDSAVYLCASRPGQGYEQYFGPGTRLTVT.

This chain connects TRBV10-3 to TRBJ2-7; 7 bases agree with TRBD2. The CDR3 length is 12 residues. J was trimmed by 2 bases and V by 6 bases; bases with no gene match: 1. Germline-derived CDR1 and CDR2 are ENHRY and SYGVKD. The CDR3 sequence is CAISGLAYEQYF. The CDR3 nucleotides read TGTGCCATCAGCGGACTAGCCTACGAGCAGTACTTC.

The chain is built from TRBV20-1 and TRBJ1-2, with 7 bases aligning to TRBD1. Unmatched junction bases numbered 14, after V lost 5 bases and J lost 8 bases. Germline values: CDR1 DFQATT, CDR2 SNEGSKA (reference sequence). This CDR3 comprises 14 residues. The CDR3, as DNA: TGCAGTGCTGAATCAAGGGAGGGGGCGCGGGGCTACACCTTC. This sequence encodes CSAESREGARGYTF.

In regard to this clonotype: Likely a read error: the CDR3 ends without its conserved phenylalanine or tryptophan. The DNA is omitted, as the CDR3 cannot be located on it reliably, and the CDR3 follows TCRdb's listing. V is TRBV7-6 and J is TRBJ1-3. Germline V gene sequence: CDR1 SGHVS, CDR2 FNYEAQ. The CDR3 has 13 amino acids, counting both end residues. The CDR3 loop is CASSFSPYNSPHH.

As concerns this clonotype: Its ends do not fully match the called genes, so a read error is possible. For the CDR3, the DNA is TGTGCCAGCAGCTTTCATCTGACAGGGAACACCGAAGCTTTCTTT. This translates into CASSFHLTGNTEAFF. The V and J genes are TRBV7-9 and TRBJ1-1, with TRBD1 matching over 7 bases. The CDR3 totals 15 residues. Germline values: CDR1 SEHNR, CDR2 FQNEAQ (reference sequence).

To note about this clonotype: One end of the junction varies from germline; a read error may be responsible. The rearrangement joins TRBV19 to TRBJ1-1; D unclear. CDR1 and CDR2 from the germline V gene are LNHDA and SQIVND (reference sequence). This CDR3 has 15 amino acids. This CDR3 is CASSIASAGNNEAFF. CDR3 sequence (DNA): TGTGCCAGTAGTATAGCTAGCGCAGGCAACAATGAAGCTTTCTTT.

This clonotype was detected only a few times. The rearrangement uses TRBV5-5 and TRBJ2-3, with 7 bases matching TRBD2. Germline values: CDR1 SGHKS, CDR2 YYEKEE (reference sequence). The CDR3 totals 14 residues. V was clipped by 0 bases and J by 6 bases; unmatched bases: 4. The CDR3 protein is CASSLERGGDTQYF. The CDR3 coding sequence is TGTGCCAGCAGCTTGGAGAGGGGAGGGGATACGCAGTATTTT. Full variable domain (rest looked up from reference TRBV5-5 and TRBJ2-3): DAGVTQSPTHLIKTRGQQVTLRCSPISGHKSVSWYQQVLGQGPQFIFQYYEKEERGRGNFPDRFSARQFPNYSSELNVNALLLGDSALYLCASSLERGGDTQYFGPGTRLTVL.

V and J are TRBV7-2 and TRBJ2-3, with D perhaps being TRBD1 or TRBD2 (5 bases each). The CDR3 has 13 amino acids. V was shortened by 1 base and J by 11 bases, with 13 bases between the two germline ends. The germline CDR1 and CDR2 sequences are SGHTA and FQGNSA. Written as DNA, the CDR3 is TGTGCCAGCAGCTTAGTGGTGGTGGGGGAGCAGTATTTT. Its protein is CASSLVVVGEQYF.

This clonotype has only a few counts. Sequence at one end of the junction differs from germline and may be a read error. V and J are TRBV7-8 and TRBJ2-3; a weak D match, TRBD1 (6 bases). The CDR3 covers 13 residues. Per the germline V gene, CDR1 is SGHVS and CDR2 is FQNEAQ. The CDR3 nucleotides are TGTGCCAGCGGGGAAGGGGGAACAGATACGAAGTATTTT. Protein product: CASGEGGTDTKYF.

In this sample, this clonotype turned up once. The chain couples TRBV24-1 to TRBJ2-1, with D hard to call. The ends were cut back, 3 bases at V and 0 bases at J, with 8 bases in the middle. Germline CDR1 is KGHDR and CDR2 is SFDVKD. The CDR3 runs 15 residues. CDR3 residues: CATSDNVGSYNEQFF. CDR3 coding DNA: TGTGCCACCAGTGATAACGTTGGCTCCTACAATGAGCAGTTCTTC.

The CDR3 DNA is TGTGCCAGCAGCTTAGGTGCGGGCGTCACAGCCACGGAGTATTTT. This encodes CASSLGAGVTATEYF. This sequence joins TRBV7-3 and TRBJ2-3; possible D gene TRBD2, 5 bases. Germline-derived CDR1 and CDR2 are SGHTA and FQGTGA. The CDR3 length is 15 residues. The V and J ends lost 2 bases and 13 bases respectively, with 22 bases between them.

The V call is TRBV7-8, the J call TRBJ1-2; possibly TRBD1 for D (5 bases). There are 16 residues in the CDR3. Germline values: CDR1 SGHVS, CDR2 FQNEAQ. With 3 bases removed from V and 8 bases from J, the gap between germline ends came to 22 bases. The CDR3 region is CASSLARGADTQGYTF. CDR3 DNA sequence: TGTGCCAGCAGCTTGGCGAGGGGCGCCGATACGCAGGGCTACACCTTC.

This chain connects TRBV20-1 to TRBJ1-2; 11 bases line up with TRBD1. CDR3 size: 14 residues. The germline V gene encodes CDR1 DFQATT and CDR2 SNEGSKA (reference sequence). V was clipped by 6 bases and J by 3 bases; unmatched bases: 6. The CDR3 sequence: CSANRDRGYYGYTF. CDR3 nucleotide sequence: TGCAGTGCGAACCGGGACAGGGGGTACTATGGCTACACCTTC.

Turning to this clonotype: At one of its ends the junction is not consistent with the germline gene, which may arise from a read error. The rearrangement uses TRBV7-3 and TRBJ2-7; 8 nucleotides match TRBD1. The germline V gene encodes CDR1 SGHTA and CDR2 FQGTGA. The CDR3 runs 17 residues. CDR3 in amino acids: CAGSSSSYSGTGYEQYF. The DNA of the CDR3 is TGTGCCGGCAGTTCTAGCAGTTACTCGGGGACAGGCTACGAGCAGTACTTC.

The chain recombines TRBV15 with TRBJ2-5; the D is unclear. Germline CDR1 is LNHNV and CDR2 is YYDKDF (reference sequence). V was cut by 10 bases and J by 14 bases, with 29 bases left in between. The CDR3 is 14 residues long. DNA of the CDR3: TGTGCCAGCAGGAACGGCTGCACCCAAGAGACCTATTACTTC. Residues: CASRNGCTQETYYF.

Of note for this clonotype: The junction differs from germline at one of its ends, possibly a read error. This chain uses TRBV7-8 with TRBJ1-2; tentative D call: TRBD1 (6 bases). The germline V gene has CDR1 SGHVS and CDR2 FQNEAQ. There are 16 residues in the CDR3. CDR3 coding DNA: TGTGCCAGCAGCTTGGAGGGGGGCCCCGTCATACATGGTTACACCTTC. This encodes CASSLEGGPVIHGYTF.